This TCR beta chain comes out of a study of naive and memory T cell subsets. Notes on the study in general: Over 90% of naive TCR sequences appeared only once after error correction, unlike memory subsets. Gini index rose across naive, CM, EM and EMRA in CD4 and CD8. Naive repertoires, especially CD8, held a few larger clonotypes, possibly memory cells re-expressing CD45RA.

Both TRBC1 and TRBC2 were covered by a beta constant-region primer of two equimolar oligonucleotides. Four rounds of PCR amplified the ligated cDNA using nested alpha and beta constant-region primers plus SP2. An oligonucleotide with the SP2 primer and a 12-nucleotide UMI was ligated to the cDNA 3' end. MiXCR was run by TCRdb on the UMI-ligation and nested PCR reads, yielding one entry per CDR3 protein. The table lists more than 120,000 distinct CDR3 sequences, more than 15% of them singletons. This clonotype was detected only a few times. Its antigen is not known. After CD4 positive bead selection, the CD4-negative fraction gave CD8 T cells. CDR3 length: 14 residues. Germline trimming cut 5 bases from V and 1 base from J; bases unmatched to any gene: 4.

The receptor was derived from a human donor in good health. This chain links TRBV12-3 or TRBV12-4 with TRBJ2-7; 8 nucleotides align to TRBD1. Sequenced material: naive CD8+ T cells from blood. The CDR3 spells CASSATGGSYEQYF. The CDR3 DNA reads as TGTGCCAGCAGTGCTACAGGGGGGTCCTACGAGCAGTACTTC.